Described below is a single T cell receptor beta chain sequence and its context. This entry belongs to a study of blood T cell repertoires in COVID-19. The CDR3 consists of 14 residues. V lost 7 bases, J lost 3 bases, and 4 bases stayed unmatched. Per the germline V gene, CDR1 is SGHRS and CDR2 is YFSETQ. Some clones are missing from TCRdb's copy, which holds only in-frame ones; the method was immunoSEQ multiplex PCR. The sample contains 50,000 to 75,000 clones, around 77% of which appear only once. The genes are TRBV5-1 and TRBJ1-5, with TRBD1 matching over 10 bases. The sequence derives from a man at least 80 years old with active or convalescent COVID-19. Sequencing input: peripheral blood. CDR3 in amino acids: CASGTGEINQPQHF. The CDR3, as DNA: TGCGCCAGCGGGACAGGGGAAATCAATCAGCCCCAGCATTTT.